One T cell receptor beta chain is described in this entry. This entry comes from a study of blood T cell repertoires in COVID-19. About the research overall: There were acute and convalescent COVID-19 samples, and they came from the United States, Italy and Spain.

Produced via immunoSEQ multiplex PCR; TCRdb's table is partial and in-frame only. The sample lists under 300,000 clones; 75% to 90% were seen once. Looked up from germline, CDR1 is MNHNY and CDR2 is SVGAGI (reference sequence). V was trimmed by 6 bases and J by 3 bases, leaving 12 bases between them. The CDR3 is 13 residues long. Material for sequencing was peripheral blood. The genes are TRBV6-6 and TRBJ2-7, with a tentative D call TRBD1 (6 bases). The clonotype was recovered from a man in his sixties who had recovered from COVID-19. The CDR3, as DNA: TGTGCCAGCAGGGCCGGACAGAACTACGAGCAGTACTTC. This sequence encodes CASRAGQNYEQYF.